This T cell receptor (beta chain) stems from a study of blood T cell repertoires in COVID-19. Participant-given clinical history determined each cohort assignment. The table came from immunoSEQ multiplex PCR; TCRdb's copy has only in-frame clones and leaves some out. The table records 250,000 to 300,000 clones, around 93% of them present only once. CDR3 size: 12 residues. From germline, CDR1 is MNHEY and CDR2 SMNVEV (reference sequence). With 5 bases removed from V and 7 bases from J, the gap between germline ends came to 8 bases. The sequence was obtained from a human donor in a cohort exposed to, infected with or recovered from COVID-19 (not recorded which). The donor label of this sample is uncertain. V usage is TRBV27 and J usage is TRBJ2-2, with a possible D match to TRBD2 (5 bases). Sequencing used PBMCs or T cells enriched from blood (not recorded which). The CDR3 is CASSHEGGELFF. As DNA, the CDR3 is TGTGCCAGCAGTCACGAGGGCGGGGAGCTGTTTTTT.